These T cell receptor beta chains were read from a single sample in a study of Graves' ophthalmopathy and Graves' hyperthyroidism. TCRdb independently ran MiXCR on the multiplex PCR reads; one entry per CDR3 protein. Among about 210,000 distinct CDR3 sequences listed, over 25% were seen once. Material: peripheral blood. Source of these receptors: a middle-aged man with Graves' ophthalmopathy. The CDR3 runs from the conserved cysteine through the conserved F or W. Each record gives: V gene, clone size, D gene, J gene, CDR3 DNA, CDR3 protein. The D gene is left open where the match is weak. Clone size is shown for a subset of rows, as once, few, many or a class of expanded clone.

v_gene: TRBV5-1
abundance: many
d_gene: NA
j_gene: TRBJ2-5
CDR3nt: TGCGCCAGCAGCTTGGAGAATGAGGGCCCCGAGACCCAGTACTTC
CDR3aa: CASSLENEGPETQYF

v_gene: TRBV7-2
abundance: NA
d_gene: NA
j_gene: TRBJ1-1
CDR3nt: TGTGCCAGCAGCTTAGCGCGGGGGGGATTGGCTTTCTTT
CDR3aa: CASSLARGGLAFF

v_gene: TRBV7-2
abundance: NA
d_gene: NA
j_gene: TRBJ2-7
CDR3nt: TGTGCCAGCAGCCCCATAGGGGGAACTGAGCAGTACTTC
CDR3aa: CASSPIGGTEQYF

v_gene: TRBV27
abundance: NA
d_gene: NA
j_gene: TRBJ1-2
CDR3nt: TGTGCCAGCAGTTTCCGGGGGGCGTATGGCTACACCTTC
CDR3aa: CASSFRGAYGYTF

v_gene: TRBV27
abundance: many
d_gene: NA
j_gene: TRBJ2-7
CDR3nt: TGTGCCAGCCGCCTGGGGACGGACTACTACGAGCAGTACTTC
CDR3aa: CASRLGTDYYEQYF

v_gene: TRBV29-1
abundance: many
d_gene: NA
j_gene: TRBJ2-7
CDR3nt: TGCAGCGTTAACGACGGGTACGAGCAGTACTTC
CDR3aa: CSVNDGYEQYF

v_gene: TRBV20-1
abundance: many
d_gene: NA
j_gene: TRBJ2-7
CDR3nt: TGCAGTGCTAGGTCGCGTGGCGAGCAGTACTTC
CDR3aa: CSARSRGEQYF

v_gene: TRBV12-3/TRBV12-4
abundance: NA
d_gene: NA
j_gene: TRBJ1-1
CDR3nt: TGTGCCAGCAGTTCCCCGGGACGGAACACTGAAGCTTTCTTT
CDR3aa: CASSSPGRNTEAFF

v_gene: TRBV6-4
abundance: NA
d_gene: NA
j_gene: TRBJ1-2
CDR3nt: TGTGCCAGCAGTGACTCTACCGGGACAAGTTATGGCTACACCTTC
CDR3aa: CASSDSTGTSYGYTF

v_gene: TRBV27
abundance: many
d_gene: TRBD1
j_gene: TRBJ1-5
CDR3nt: TGTGCCAGCAGTCACGACAGGGTAGGCAATCAGCCCCAGCATTTT
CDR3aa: CASSHDRVGNQPQHF

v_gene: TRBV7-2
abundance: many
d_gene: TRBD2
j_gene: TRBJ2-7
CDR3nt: TGTGCCAGCAGCTTAGGACTAGCGGGCGTAGGGCTCGAGCAGTACTTC
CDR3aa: CASSLGLAGVGLEQYF

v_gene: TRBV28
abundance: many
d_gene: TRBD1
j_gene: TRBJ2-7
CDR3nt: TGTGCCAGCAGTTCGGGACAGTCGTACGAGCAGTACTTC
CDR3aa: CASSSGQSYEQYF

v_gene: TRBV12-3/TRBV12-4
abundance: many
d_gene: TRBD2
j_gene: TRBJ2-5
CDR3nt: TGTGCCAGCAGTTCCCTAGCGGGGGCTGTCGAAGAGACCCAGTACTTC
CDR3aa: CASSSLAGAVEETQYF

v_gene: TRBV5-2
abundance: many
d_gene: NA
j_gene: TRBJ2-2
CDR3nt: TGTGCCAGCAAAAAATATCAGGAGACTGCCGGGACTAGCTTGGACACCGGGGAGCTGTTTTTT
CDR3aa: CASKKYQETAGTSLDTGELFF

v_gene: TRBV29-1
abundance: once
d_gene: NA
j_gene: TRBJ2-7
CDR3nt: TGCAGCGTTCGAACCGGACCGATCTCCTACGAGCAGTACTTC
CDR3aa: CSVRTGPISYEQYF

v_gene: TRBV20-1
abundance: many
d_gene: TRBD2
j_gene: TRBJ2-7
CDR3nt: TGCAGTGCTAGAGGTCCATCCCGGGGGGTTTCCTACGAGCAGTACTTC
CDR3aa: CSARGPSRGVSYEQYF

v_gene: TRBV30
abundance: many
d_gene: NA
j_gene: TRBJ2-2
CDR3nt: TGTGCCTGGAGTGTAAGGTCCGGGGAGCTGTTTTTT
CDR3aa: CAWSVRSGELFF

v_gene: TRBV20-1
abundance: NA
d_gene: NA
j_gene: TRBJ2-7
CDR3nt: TGCAGTGCTACTGGGGGCTCCGAGCAGTACTTC
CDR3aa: CSATGGSEQYF

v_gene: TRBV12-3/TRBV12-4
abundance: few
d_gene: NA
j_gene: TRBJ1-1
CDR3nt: TGTGCCAGCAGTACAGCGGTAGGAGAAGCTTTCTTT
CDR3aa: CASSTAVGEAFF

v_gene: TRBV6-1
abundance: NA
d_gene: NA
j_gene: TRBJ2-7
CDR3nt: TGTGCCAGCAGTGATGCGATTAAGAGAGGGGCTGGCGAGCAGTACTTC
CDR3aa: CASSDAIKRGAGEQYF

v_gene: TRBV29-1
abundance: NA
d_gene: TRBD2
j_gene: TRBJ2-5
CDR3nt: TGCAGCGTTCTTCGACTAGCGGGATCCCAAGAGACCCAGTACTTC
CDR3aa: CSVLRLAGSQETQYF

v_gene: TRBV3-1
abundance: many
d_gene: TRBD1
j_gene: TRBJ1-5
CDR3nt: TGTGCCAGCAGCCAAGAAGGGGGCGTCGGTCAGCCCCAGCATTTT
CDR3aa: CASSQEGGVGQPQHF